Listed below are T cell receptor beta chains from one sample, sequenced in a study of CD8 T cells in ankylosing spondylitis. TCRdb used MiXCR to reprocess the 5' RACE reads, holding one entry per CDR3 protein. The sample yields just under 350,000 distinct CDR3 sequences, approximately 15% seen once. The sample comprised blood, either unsorted or a sorted T cell fraction (not recorded which). Receptors originate from a male donor with ankylosing spondylitis or in good health (not recorded which). The CDR3 runs from the conserved cysteine through the conserved F or W. A D gene is named only where the DNA matches it firmly. The size entry is marked missing in some rows and otherwise reads once, few, many or a size class.

d_call j_call clone_size v_call cdr3_nt cdr3_aa
TRBD1 TRBJ2-7 few TRBV25-1 TGTGCCAGCAGCCCTGCAGGGGGCAGTTCCTACGAGCAGTACTTC CASSPAGGSSYEQYF
NA TRBJ1-1 many TRBV11-2 TGCGCCAGCAGCTTTTCTGGGAACACTGAAGCTTTCTTT CASSFSGNTEAFF
TRBD1 TRBJ1-1 NA TRBV5-1 TGCGCCAGCAGCTCTGTTGTAGGGGGCGGCACTGAAGCTTTCTTT CASSSVVGGGTEAFF
NA TRBJ2-1 few TRBV12-3/TRBV12-4 TGTGCCAGCAGTTTAGAGTACAATGAGCAGTTCTTC CASSLEYNEQFF
NA TRBJ2-2 few TRBV2 TGTGCCAGCAGTCTCAGAATCAACACCGGGGAGCTGTTTTTT CASSLRINTGELFF
NA TRBJ1-4 few TRBV20-1 TGCAGTGCCATAGACGGGGTTAATGAAAAACTGTTTTTT CSAIDGVNEKLFF
TRBD1 TRBJ2-5 NA TRBV5-1 TGCGCCAGCAGCGGCAGGGGGACCCTCGGGGAGACCCAGTACTTC CASSGRGTLGETQYF
TRBD2 TRBJ2-3 NA TRBV11-2 TGTGCCAGCAGCTCATTGACCACTAGCGGGAGTGAGGCAGATACGCAGTATTTT CASSSLTTSGSEADTQYF
NA TRBJ2-1 NA TRBV21-1 TGTGCCAGCAGCAAAGGCCGGGACAGTCGTTACAATGAGCAGTTCTTC CASSKGRDSRYNEQFF
NA TRBJ2-1 NA TRBV12-3/TRBV12-4 TGTGCCAGCAGTTTAGCCCTTCTAAGGTTCTTC CASSLALLRFF
TRBD2 TRBJ2-3 few TRBV5-1 TGCGCCAGCAGCTCGCTAGGGAGGGCAGATACGCAGTATTTT CASSSLGRADTQYF
NA TRBJ1-6 few TRBV12-3/TRBV12-4 TGTGCCAGCACTTCGGACTACTCCTATAATTCACCCCTCCACTTT CASTSDYSYNSPLHF
TRBD1 TRBJ1-4 few TRBV5-1 TGCGCCAGCAGCACAGGGGGTGGTGAAAAACTGTTTTTT CASSTGGGEKLFF
TRBD2 TRBJ2-1 NA TRBV11-2 TGTGCCAGCAGCCAACTAGCGGGGGAGCAGTTCTTC CASSQLAGEQFF
NA TRBJ2-5 few TRBV27 TGTGCCAGCAGTTTTCCTCAGGTGGCGCAGGGACAAGAGACCCAGTACTTC CASSFPQVAQGQETQYF
NA TRBJ2-1 NA TRBV4-1 TGCGCCAGCAGCACTACCCTCCCCAGGGATATCTACAATGAGCAGTTCTTC CASSTTLPRDIYNEQFF
NA TRBJ2-2 NA TRBV4-1 TGCGCCAGCAGCCTCCTAGGGGACACCGGGGAGCTGTTTTTT CASSLLGDTGELFF
NA TRBJ2-7 few TRBV6-2/TRBV6-3 TGTGCCAGCAGCAGAGACCGGGTCGAGCAGTACTTC CASSRDRVEQYF
NA TRBJ1-1 NA TRBV12-3/TRBV12-4 TGTGCCAGCAGTTTACAGGGGATAGAAGCTTTCTTT CASSLQGIEAFF
TRBD1 TRBJ1-6 NA TRBV10-3 TGTGCCATCAGTGAGGACAGGGTTAATTCACCCCTCCACTTT CAISEDRVNSPLHF
NA TRBJ2-3 few TRBV24-1 TGTGCCACCAGTGATATTTTAAGCACAGATACGCAGTATTTT CATSDILSTDTQYF
TRBD2 TRBJ2-1 NA TRBV7-9 TGTGCCAGCAGCCCGGGACTAGCGGGAGGGCCAAATGAGCAGTTCTTC CASSPGLAGGPNEQFF
NA TRBJ2-2 few TRBV5-8 TGTGCCAGCAGCAGCTTCGTAGACACCGGGGAGCTGTTTTTT CASSSFVDTGELFF
TRBD2 TRBJ2-5 few TRBV6-1 TGTGCCAGCAGTGAAGCGCTAGGACTAGTTGCAGAGACCCAGTACTTC CASSEALGLVAETQYF
NA TRBJ1-2 many TRBV5-6 TGTGCCAGCAGCTTGGGGCGAGGACGCTATGGCTACACCTTC CASSLGRGRYGYTF
NA TRBJ2-6 NA TRBV6-2/TRBV6-3 TGTGCCACCCGTAAGGAAGGAGGGGGGAACGTCCTGACTTTC CATRKEGGGNVLTF
TRBD2 TRBJ2-2 few TRBV9 TGTGCCAGCAGCCCCCGGAGCGGGGCTATGAACACCGGGGAGCTGTTTTTT CASSPRSGAMNTGELFF
TRBD1 TRBJ1-1 NA TRBV7-6 TGTGCCAGCAGACGACTCGGGACAGTTGAAGCTTTCTTT CASRRLGTVEAFF